These 17 T cell receptor beta chains were all obtained from the same sample, sequenced in a study of CD8 T cells in Susac syndrome. RNA in amounts of roughly 0.5 to 1 ug was reverse transcribed with random hexamers. Using its own MiXCR run on the immunoSEQ multiplex PCR reads, TCRdb lists one record per CDR3 protein. The data contain approximately 180,000 distinct CDR3 sequences, roughly nine tenths of them singletons. Material: CD4+ T cells from PBMCs. Receptors originate from a human donor with Susac syndrome.

The V call is TRBV5-1, the J call TRBJ2-1; D not resolved. The CDR3 consists of 14 residues. CDR1 and CDR2 from the germline V gene are SGHRS and YFSETQ. V lost 0 bases to trimming and J lost 5 bases, with 9 bases between them. This chain's CDR3 is CASSLERPNNEQFF. CDR3 coding DNA: TGCGCCAGCAGCTTGGAACGCCCCAACAATGAGCAGTTCTTC.

The rearrangement uses TRBV5-1 and TRBJ2-1; D might be TRBD1 (5 bases). V was clipped by 0 bases and J by 1 base, with 8 bases between them. CDR1 and CDR2 from the germline V gene are SGHRS and YFSETQ. This CDR3 contains 15 residues. CDR3 DNA: TGCGCCAGCAGCTTGGGGGCAGGGTCCTACAATGAGCAGTTCTTC. Its protein product is CASSLGAGSYNEQFF.

V usage is TRBV6-6 and J usage is TRBJ2-5; D uncertain. V lost 2 bases to trimming and J lost 4 bases, with 11 bases between them. CDR1 is MNHNY and CDR2 is SVGAGI in the germline V gene (reference sequence). The CDR3 runs to 14 residues. The CDR3 sequence is CASSYSRIGETQYF. For the CDR3, the DNA is TGTGCCAGCAGTTACAGTAGGATAGGAGAGACCCAGTACTTC.

The gene calls are TRBV11-3 and TRBJ2-1; tentatively, D is TRBD2 (5 bases). V lost 6 bases and J 1 base, leaving 10 bases between the germline ends. This CDR3 is built from 14 residues. CDR1 is SGHNT and CDR2 is YENEEA in the germline V gene. The CDR3 DNA reads TGTGCCAGCAGTGAGGGCGCATCCTACAATGAGCAGTTCTTC. It yields the protein CASSEGASYNEQFF.

The chain links TRBV6-5 to TRBJ2-7; a possible D gene is TRBD2 (5 bases). Trimming took 4 bases from V and 0 from J, leaving 10 bases between them. CDR1 and CDR2 from the germline V gene are MNHEY and SVGAGI. The CDR3 spans 14 residues. The DNA for the CDR3 is TGTGCCAGCAGTTTCCAGCGGAGCTCCTACGAGCAGTACTTC. Amino acid sequence: CASSFQRSSYEQYF.

The V gene is TRBV18, the J gene TRBJ1-6; D uncertain. Germline V gene lookup returns CDR1 KGHSH and CDR2 LQKENI. The CDR3 runs to 15 residues. V shed 2 bases and J shed 7 bases, with 12 bases lying between them. This CDR3 reads CASSPRSGANSPLHF. CDR3 DNA: TGTGCCAGCTCACCAAGATCCGGTGCAAATTCACCCCTCCACTTT.

The rearrangement uses TRBV27 and TRBJ2-7, with TRBD1 matching 12 bases. V was clipped by 2 bases and J by 7 bases; unmatched bases: 6. The germline gives CDR1 MNHEY, CDR2 SMNVEV (reference sequence). The CDR3 consists of 15 residues. CDR3 region: CASSLIGTGGPEQYF. CDR3 coding DNA: TGTGCCAGCAGTTTAATCGGGACAGGGGGCCCAGAGCAGTACTTC.

The rearrangement links TRBV6-5 to TRBJ2-7; D is possibly TRBD2 (6 bases). The V end was cut by 10 bases, the J end by 2 bases, with 15 bases between. Germline V gene data show CDR1 as MNHEY and CDR2 as SVGAGI. The CDR3 is 13 amino acids. The CDR3, as DNA: TGTGCCACCGGAGGGGCCAACACCTACGAGCAGTACTTC. As protein: CATGGANTYEQYF.

The chain is built from TRBV6-2 or TRBV6-3 and TRBJ2-1, with 10 positions matching TRBD2. Germline lookup yields CDR1 MNHEY and CDR2 SVGEGT. J was trimmed by 7 bases and V by 1 base; bases with no gene match: 13. The CDR3 contains 18 residues. The CDR3 DNA reads TGTGCCAGCAGTTACTTGGCTAGCGGGAGAAGAGGAGGGAATGAGCAGTTCTTC. Protein: CASSYLASGRRGGNEQFF.

The chain uses TRBV30 and TRBJ2-7, with TRBD1 matching over 9 bases. This CDR3 is built from 14 residues. Germline V CDR1 and CDR2: GTSNPN, SVGIG (reference sequence). The junction had 9 bases not matched to a gene; V was cut back by 4 bases and J by 5 bases. The CDR3 bases are TGTGCCTGGACTACCCGGGACAGGGACAACGAGCAGTACTTC. Its protein product is CAWTTRDRDNEQYF. The full variable domain, rest sourced from reference TRBV30 and TRBJ2-7, is SQTIHQWPATLVQPVGSPLSLECTVEGTSNPNLYWYRQAAGRGLQLLFYSVGIGQISSEVPQNLSASRPQDRQFILSSKKLLLSDSGFYLCAWTTRDRDNEQYFGPGTRLTVT.

The CDR3 spells CAISAGTGPNEQFF. For the CDR3, the DNA is TGTGCCATCAGTGCCGGGACAGGCCCTAATGAGCAGTTCTTC. The V and J genes are TRBV10-3 and TRBJ2-1; TRBD1 matches at 8 bases. CDR1 is ENHRY, CDR2 SYGVKD, per germline. Germline trimming cut 4 bases from V and 7 bases from J; bases unmatched to any gene: 6. The CDR3 totals 14 residues.

This clonotype occurred a few times. The genes are TRBV11-2 and TRBJ1-1; tentative D call: TRBD1 (6 bases). V gave up 1 base and J gave up 3 bases, with 9 bases separating them. Germline CDR1 is SGHAT and CDR2 is FQNNGV. The CDR3 consists of 14 residues. In DNA, the CDR3 is TGTGCCAGCAGCTTAGCACAGGGTGACACTGAAGCTTTCTTT. Its translation: CASSLAQGDTEAFF.

CDR3 coding DNA: TGTGCCAGCATGACAGACTATGGCTACACCTTC. Amino acid sequence: CASMTDYGYTF. The chain uses TRBV28 and TRBJ1-2; possibly TRBD1 for D (5 bases). The CDR3 has 11 residues. Germline V gene sequence: CDR1 MDHEN, CDR2 SYDVKM. V shed 7 bases and J shed 3 bases, with 6 bases lying between them.

The chain links TRBV5-1 to TRBJ1-1, with D perhaps matching TRBD1 (5 bases). The CDR3 length is 15 residues. The germline V gene has CDR1 SGHRS and CDR2 YFSETQ. V shed 3 bases and J shed 1 base, with 13 bases lying between them. As DNA, the CDR3 is TGCGCCAGCAGCTCTGTCCCTGGGGCGAACACTGAAGCTTTCTTT. Residues: CASSSVPGANTEAFF.

For the CDR3, the DNA is TGCGCCAGCAGCCCACTTTCAGACCCCATGGGAGCTTTCTTT. Protein sequence: CASSPLSDPMGAFF. The chain combines TRBV5-1 with TRBJ1-1; no reliable D call. Between the trimmed V and J ends, which lost 4 bases and 10 bases, there was a span of 20 bases. CDR3 length equals 14 residues. Germline-derived CDR1 and CDR2 are SGHRS and YFSETQ.

The chain has TRBV24-1 and TRBJ2-7, with TRBD1 matching 8 bases. The CDR3 is 15 residues long. J was trimmed by 0 bases and V by 5 bases; bases with no gene match: 5. Germline CDR1 is KGHDR and CDR2 is SFDVKD. The CDR3 sequence: CATSGRTGSSYEQYF. The CDR3 DNA is TGTGCCACCAGTGGTCGGACAGGGAGCTCCTACGAGCAGTACTTC.

This chain uses TRBV7-9 with TRBJ2-3; no definite D call. Looked up from germline, CDR1 is SEHNR and CDR2 is FQNEAQ (reference sequence). The V and J ends lost 4 bases and 4 bases respectively, with 15 bases between them. There are 15 residues in the CDR3. The CDR3 protein is CASSSDRVISDTQYF. CDR3 coding DNA: TGTGCCAGCAGCTCCGACCGAGTAATATCAGATACGCAGTATTTT.